This record looks at one TCR beta chain sequence and its context. This sample was included in a study of chemoradiotherapy in HPV16-positive cancers. The repertoire was sequenced with immunoSEQ multiplex PCR; TCRdb's copy has only in-frame clones and lacks some. The data contain under 15,000 clones, around 84% of them singletons. This CDR3 is 15 amino acids long. V shed 5 bases, J shed 7 bases, and the junction held 9 bases outside the gene matches. CDR1 SGHDT and CDR2 YYEEEE come from the germline V gene. The starting material was blood, obtained from a patient who underwent chemoradiotherapy. The receptor comes from a human donor with HPV-associated anogenital cancer. The chain carries TRBV5-6 and TRBJ2-1, with 10 bases aligning to TRBD2. The CDR3: CASSSSGGAFNEQFF. The CDR3 region has the DNA TGTGCCAGCAGTTCCAGCGGGGGGGCGTTTAATGAGCAGTTCTTC.